This TCR beta chain was obtained from a study of T cells after yellow fever vaccination (dated by TCRdb to between 2018 and 2021). About the study as a whole: The SMART-Seq v4 Ultra Low Input RNA kit was used to prepare libraries from fractions with low cell numbers. Bulk TCR alpha and beta repertoires were sequenced longitudinally to track T-cell clones before and after primary and booster YFV17D yellow fever vaccination. The cohort comprised two healthy male donors, one aged 18 to 29 and one aged 30 to 40 years. Blood was collected at multiple timepoints before and after primary and secondary immunization, and bulk PBMC replicates and cell subsets were isolated. What the research found in general, with its limitations: The secondary T-cell response was weaker than the primary response but faster, peaking on day 5 instead of day 15. After the booster, most clones that had expanded after primary vaccination were detected again (around 96% of CD4 and roughly nine tenths of CD8), suggesting broad maintenance of memory. A small share of clonotypes occurred in both CD4 and CD8 compartments, likely arising from convergent recombination. Because abundant contaminating clonotypes from the bulk population could be contained in FACS-sorted repertoires, computational filtering was required. The study included only a couple of donors, which limits how far the findings can be generalized.

Sample treatment or condition, as interpreted from the label and publication: live attenuated yellow fever vaccine strain. At each blood-draw timepoint, two biological replicates of bulk PBMCs were obtained. A standard Ficoll-Paque protocol was used to isolate PBMCs from peripheral blood. RNA was extracted with TriZol from bulk PBMCs, CD4 and CD8 fractions, and dextramer-positive and dextramer-negative fractions. Sequences SEHNR (CDR1) and FQNEAQ (CDR2) are obtained from the germline V gene (reference sequence). Deletion took 0 bases off V and 5 bases off J, with a span of 8 bases between the germline ends. There are 13 amino acids in the CDR3, from cysteine to phenylalanine inclusive. Of all the DNA, just the CDR3 is kept, 39 bases in frame from base 1. Note on this clonotype: The target of this receptor is not known. Base qualities are not at hand, and no much larger clone is one base apart.

TCR cDNA was made using 5'RACE template switching, a step that added a universal primer site and unique molecular identifiers. Priming of cDNA synthesis was performed from both the TCR alpha and TCR beta constant segments. Library amplification used two PCR steps, and the second PCR step added sample barcodes and sequencing adapters. Libraries were sequenced on Illumina HiSeq 2500 (2x100 bp) or NovaSeq (2x150 bp). The authors' pipeline ran thus. Reads were demultiplexed and collapsed into UMI consensus sequences with MIGEC, and V(D)J alignment was performed with MiXCR. Clonotypes responding to the vaccine were identified with edgeR on replicate PBMC samples, with the criteria of FDR below 0.01 and a log2 fold change above 5 up to day 15. Bulk clonotypes were assigned CD4 or CD8 identity according to which sequenced CD4 or CD8 repertoire held them at higher abundance. The public reads were reprocessed in TCRdb via fastp at Q25 and MiXCR, keeping in-frame beta chains. Every entry covers one CDR3 protein and lists the most common genes and DNA from its rows. These V and J calls are TCRdb output, not the study's own analysis. In this sample the table shows approximately 510,000 distinct CDR3 sequences, about a fifth of which occur a single time. 15% to 20% of the sample rests with the top ten.

The clonotype comes from a man younger than 35 who received the YFV17D yellow fever vaccine. This material consisted of PBMCs, taken roughly 23 days after the first yellow fever vaccination. The sequence joins TRBV7-9 to TRBJ2-7, with a tentative D gene TRBD2 over 5 matching bases. The CDR3 protein: CASSLAGSHEQYF. Read as DNA, the sequence is TGTGCCAGCAGCTTAGCGGGGAGCCACGAGCAGTACTTC.